This T cell receptor (beta chain) was sequenced for a study of CD8+ T cells in alopecia areata. Trimming at V came to 7 bases and at J to 8 bases, leaving 4 bases not matched to a gene. CDR3 length equals 13 residues. Germline CDR1 and CDR2: MNHNS and SASEGT. Sequencing relied on a cDNA template that was reverse transcribed from extracted RNA. Measured with immunoSEQ multiplex PCR; TCRdb has only the in-frame clones, and not every one. The profile covers about 140,000 clones, with roughly 62% appearing a single time and nearly 6.5% taken by the ten largest. This receptor was obtained from a human donor with alopecia areata. V gene TRBV6-1 combines with J gene TRBJ2-1; 11 bases are a match to TRBD2. The source material was CD4+ T cells sorted from blood, sampled at week 0. CDR3 coding DNA: TGTGCCAGCAAAACTAGCGGGGGCGATGAGCAGTTCTTC. It is translated as CASKTSGGDEQFF.